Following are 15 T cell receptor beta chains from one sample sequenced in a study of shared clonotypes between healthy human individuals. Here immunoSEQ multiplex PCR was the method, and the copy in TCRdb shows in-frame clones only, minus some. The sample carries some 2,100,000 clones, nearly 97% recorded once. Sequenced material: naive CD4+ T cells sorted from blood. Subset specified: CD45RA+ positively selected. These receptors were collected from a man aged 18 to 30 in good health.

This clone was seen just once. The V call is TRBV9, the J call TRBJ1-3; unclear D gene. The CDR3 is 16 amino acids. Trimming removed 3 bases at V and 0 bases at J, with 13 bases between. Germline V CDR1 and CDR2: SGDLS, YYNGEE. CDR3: CASSASAETSGNTIYF. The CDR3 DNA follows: TGTGCCAGCAGCGCCTCCGCAGAGACCTCTGGAAACACCATATATTTT.

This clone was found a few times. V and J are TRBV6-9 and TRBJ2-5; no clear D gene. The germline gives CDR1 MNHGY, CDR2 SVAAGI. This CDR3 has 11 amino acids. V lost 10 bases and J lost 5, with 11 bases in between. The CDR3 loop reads CANLRLETQYF. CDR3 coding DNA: TGTGCCAATCTCCGCCTGGAGACCCAGTACTTC.

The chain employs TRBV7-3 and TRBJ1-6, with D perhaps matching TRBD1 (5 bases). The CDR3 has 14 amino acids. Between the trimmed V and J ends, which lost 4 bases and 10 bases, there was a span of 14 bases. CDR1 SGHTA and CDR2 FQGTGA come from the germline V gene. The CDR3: CASSSGAVDSPLHF. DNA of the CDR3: TGTGCCAGCAGCTCCGGGGCGGTGGACTCACCCCTCCACTTT.

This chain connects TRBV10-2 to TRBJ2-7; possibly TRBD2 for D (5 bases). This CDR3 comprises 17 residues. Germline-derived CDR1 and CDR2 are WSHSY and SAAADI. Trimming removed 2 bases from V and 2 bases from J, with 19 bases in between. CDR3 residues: CASSEAPEVVLPYEQYF. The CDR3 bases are TGCGCCAGCAGTGAGGCCCCGGAGGTGGTGCTACCCTACGAGCAGTACTTC.

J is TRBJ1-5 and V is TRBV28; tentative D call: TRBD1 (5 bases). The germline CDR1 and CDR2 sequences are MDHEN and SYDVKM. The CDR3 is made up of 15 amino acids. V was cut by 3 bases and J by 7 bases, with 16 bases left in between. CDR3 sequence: CASSFGQGGIQPQHF. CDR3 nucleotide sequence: TGTGCCAGCAGTTTTGGCCAGGGAGGGATCCAGCCCCAGCATTTT.

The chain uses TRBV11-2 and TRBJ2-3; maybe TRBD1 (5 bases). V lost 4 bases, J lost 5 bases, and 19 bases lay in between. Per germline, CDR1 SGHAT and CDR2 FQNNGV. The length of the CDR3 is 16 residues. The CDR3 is CASSSGQGLLKDTQYF. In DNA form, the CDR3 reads TGTGCCAGCAGCTCAGGGCAGGGCCTACTTAAAGATACGCAGTATTTT.

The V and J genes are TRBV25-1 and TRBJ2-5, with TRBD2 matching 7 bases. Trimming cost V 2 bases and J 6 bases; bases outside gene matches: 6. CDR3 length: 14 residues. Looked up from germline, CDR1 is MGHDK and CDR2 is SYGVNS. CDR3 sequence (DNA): TGTGCCAGCAGTGAACCTGGGGGGGAAAAGACCCAGTACTTC. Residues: CASSEPGGEKTQYF.

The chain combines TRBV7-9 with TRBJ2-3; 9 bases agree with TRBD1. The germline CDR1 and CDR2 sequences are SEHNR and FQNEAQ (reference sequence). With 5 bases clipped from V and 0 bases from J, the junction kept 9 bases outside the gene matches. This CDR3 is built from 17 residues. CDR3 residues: CASSPPRDRASTDTQYF. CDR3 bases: TGTGCCAGCAGCCCACCTCGGGACAGGGCTAGCACAGATACGCAGTATTTT.

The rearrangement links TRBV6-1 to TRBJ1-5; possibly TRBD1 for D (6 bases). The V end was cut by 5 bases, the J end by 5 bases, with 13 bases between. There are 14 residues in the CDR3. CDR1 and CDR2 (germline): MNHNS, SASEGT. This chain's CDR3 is CASSLQGIYQPQHF. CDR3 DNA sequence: TGTGCCAGCAGTCTACAGGGAATTTATCAGCCCCAGCATTTT.

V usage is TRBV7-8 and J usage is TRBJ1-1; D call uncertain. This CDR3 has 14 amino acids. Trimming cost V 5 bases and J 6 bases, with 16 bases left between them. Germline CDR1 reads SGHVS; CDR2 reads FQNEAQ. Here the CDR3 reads CASSVGVTLAEAFF. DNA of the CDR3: TGTGCCAGCAGCGTCGGGGTCACCCTGGCTGAAGCTTTCTTT.

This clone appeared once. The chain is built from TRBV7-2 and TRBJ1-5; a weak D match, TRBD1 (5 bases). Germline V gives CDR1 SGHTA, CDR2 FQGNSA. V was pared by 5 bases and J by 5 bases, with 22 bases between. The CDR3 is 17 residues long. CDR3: CASSLRELTVSDQPQHF. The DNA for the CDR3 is TGTGCCAGCAGCCTAAGGGAATTGACAGTGAGCGATCAGCCCCAGCATTTT.

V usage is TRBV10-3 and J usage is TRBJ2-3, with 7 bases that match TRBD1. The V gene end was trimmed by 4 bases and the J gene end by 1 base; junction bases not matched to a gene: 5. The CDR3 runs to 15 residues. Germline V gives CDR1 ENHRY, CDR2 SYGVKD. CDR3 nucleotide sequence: TGTGCCATCAGTGGCCCAGGACAGGGCACAGATACGCAGTATTTT. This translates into CAISGPGQGTDTQYF.

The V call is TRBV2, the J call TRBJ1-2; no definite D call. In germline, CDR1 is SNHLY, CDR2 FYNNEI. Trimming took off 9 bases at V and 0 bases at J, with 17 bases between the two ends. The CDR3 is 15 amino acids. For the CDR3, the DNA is TGTGCCAGTCTACGGGGTCCTTTTTCTAACTATGGCTACACCTTC. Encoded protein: CASLRGPFSNYGYTF.

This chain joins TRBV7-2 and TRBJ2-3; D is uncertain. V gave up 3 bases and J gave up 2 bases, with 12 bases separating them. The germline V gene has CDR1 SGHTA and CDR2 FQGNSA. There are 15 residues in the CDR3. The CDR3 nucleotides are TGTGCCAGCAGCTTTACTCCAGACCCCACAGATACGCAGTATTTT. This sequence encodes CASSFTPDPTDTQYF.

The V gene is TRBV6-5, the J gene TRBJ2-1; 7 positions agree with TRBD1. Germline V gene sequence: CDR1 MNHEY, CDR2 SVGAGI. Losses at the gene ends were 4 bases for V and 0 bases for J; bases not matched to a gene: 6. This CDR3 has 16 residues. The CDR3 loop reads CASSSRDRSSYNEQFF. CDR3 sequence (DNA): TGTGCCAGCAGTTCTAGGGACAGAAGCTCCTACAATGAGCAGTTCTTC.